Listed below are T cell receptor beta chains from one sample, sequenced in a study. TCRdb itself ran the RT-PCR reads through MiXCR, one entry per CDR3 protein. This table has almost 700,000 distinct CDR3 sequences, 14% appearing once. The sequencing input was memory CD4+ T cells from blood. The origin of the receptors is a female donor in good health, serving as a healthy control. The conserved cysteine and the conserved F or W are not part of the CDR3 here.

cdr3_aa: ASSSLAGGGSEQF
j_call: TRBJ2-1
v_call: TRBV5-1

cdr3_aa: ATSRGGGSYNEQF
j_call: TRBJ2-1
v_call: TRBV15

cdr3_aa: ASSYSGPYSGNTIY
j_call: TRBJ1-3
v_call: TRBV6-5

cdr3_aa: ASSLPSGGGSGELF
j_call: TRBJ2-2
v_call: TRBV12-3/TRBV12-4

cdr3_aa: ASSYSRRMNTGELF
j_call: TRBJ2-2
v_call: TRBV6-2/TRBV6-3

cdr3_aa: SARPGGNTGELF
j_call: TRBJ2-2
v_call: TRBV20-1

cdr3_aa: ASSLGASGYNEQF
j_call: TRBJ2-1
v_call: TRBV5-1

cdr3_aa: ASSLYGSSSYEQY
j_call: TRBJ2-7
v_call: TRBV7-2

cdr3_aa: ATQADLGHYGYT
j_call: TRBJ1-2
v_call: TRBV6-5

cdr3_aa: SVGWGRDTEAF
j_call: TRBJ1-1
v_call: TRBV29-1

cdr3_aa: ASSLIGPEQY
j_call: TRBJ2-7
v_call: TRBV7-2

cdr3_aa: ASSFLEVGELF
j_call: TRBJ2-2
v_call: TRBV12-3/TRBV12-4

cdr3_aa: SARLPAEAETQY
j_call: TRBJ2-5
v_call: TRBV20-1

cdr3_aa: ASSVMTDNSPLH
j_call: TRBJ1-6
v_call: TRBV9

cdr3_aa: AISTGLTAGEQY
j_call: TRBJ2-7
v_call: TRBV10-3

cdr3_aa: SATSGTYEQY
j_call: TRBJ2-7
v_call: TRBV29-1

cdr3_aa: ASRLGQGAYNEQF
j_call: TRBJ2-1
v_call: TRBV11-2

cdr3_aa: SARDQGPYEQY
j_call: TRBJ2-7
v_call: TRBV20-1

cdr3_aa: ASKTGTGNEKLF
j_call: TRBJ1-4
v_call: TRBV19

cdr3_aa: ASSQKDRSQETQY
j_call: TRBJ2-5
v_call: TRBV4-2

cdr3_aa: SARKTDRSSYNSPLH
j_call: TRBJ1-6
v_call: TRBV20-1

cdr3_aa: ASSSTLTPMNTEAF
j_call: TRBJ1-1
v_call: TRBV6-6

cdr3_aa: ASSLAASSTDTQY
j_call: TRBJ2-3
v_call: TRBV5-4

cdr3_aa: ASSQDWATNTGELF
j_call: TRBJ2-2
v_call: TRBV4-2

cdr3_aa: ASSYLGGEQY
j_call: TRBJ2-7
v_call: TRBV6-5

cdr3_aa: ASSQLTGGNTEAF
j_call: TRBJ1-1
v_call: TRBV4-2

cdr3_aa: ASSPLAADTQY
j_call: TRBJ2-3
v_call: TRBV5-1

cdr3_aa: SAGGGQGNEKLF
j_call: TRBJ1-4
v_call: TRBV29-1

cdr3_aa: ASSEEPGQGYGYT
j_call: TRBJ1-2
v_call: TRBV4-3

cdr3_aa: ASSWVSGSGGNEQF
j_call: TRBJ2-1
v_call: TRBV11-2

cdr3_aa: ASSLGRSGWTYEQY
j_call: TRBJ2-7
v_call: TRBV9

cdr3_aa: ASSLTGSLNTEAF
j_call: TRBJ1-1
v_call: TRBV5-1

cdr3_aa: ASSSGQVQMNTEAF
j_call: TRBJ1-1
v_call: TRBV6-5

cdr3_aa: ASKRQGADEQF
j_call: TRBJ2-1
v_call: TRBV19

cdr3_aa: AISREASGNNEQF
j_call: TRBJ2-1
v_call: TRBV10-3

cdr3_aa: SARVGTSGNYEQY
j_call: TRBJ2-7
v_call: TRBV20-1

cdr3_aa: ASSLGIGGAYGYT
j_call: TRBJ1-2
v_call: TRBV7-2

cdr3_aa: ASSTGQGYEQY
j_call: TRBJ2-7
v_call: TRBV5-1

cdr3_aa: ASSPGLAVYEQY
j_call: TRBJ2-7
v_call: TRBV27

cdr3_aa: SASTISTDTQY
j_call: TRBJ2-3
v_call: TRBV20-1

cdr3_aa: ASSYPPSYEQY
j_call: TRBJ2-7
v_call: TRBV6-2/TRBV6-3

cdr3_aa: ASSPRTSTNTGELF
j_call: TRBJ2-2
v_call: TRBV4-2

cdr3_aa: ASSLGTDQNQPQH
j_call: TRBJ1-5
v_call: TRBV7-2